Below, 26 T cell receptor beta chains from the same sample are listed, as sequenced in a study of T cell responses to AZD1222 COVID-19 vaccine (dated by TCRdb to the early 2020s). The protocol used for the library was the immunoSEQ multiplex PCR assay. TCRdb holds this immuneACCESS table with in-frame rearrangements only. Some clones are missing; in checked studies, unresolved V genes explain under half, and the rest has no known cause. The sample data list about 150,000 clones, and about 91% of these were observed just once. Around 16% of the sample rests with the top ten. The time point label, read with the paper, signifies: baseline before first vaccination. The sample in question was peripheral blood, obtained on day 0 of AZD1222 vaccination. The source is an adult in good health.

This chain uses TRBV3-1 (or the pseudogene TRBV3-2) with TRBJ1-2; D not certain. The germline CDR1 and CDR2 sequences are LGHDT and YNNKEL (reference sequence). The CDR3 consists of 14 residues. V was trimmed by 0 bases and J by 2 bases, leaving 7 bases between them. The DNA for the CDR3 is TGTGCCAGCAGCCAAGAGGACGGAAACTATGGCTACACCTTC. Amino acids: CASSQEDGNYGYTF.

The chain couples TRBV6-1 to TRBJ1-4; 7 positions match TRBD1. The CDR3 is 14 amino acids. After removal of 3 bases from V and 5 bases from J, the junction contained 3 bases not matched to a gene. Germline CDR1 and CDR2: MNHNS and SASEGT. The CDR3 reads CASSEDRLNEKLFF. DNA of the CDR3: TGTGCCAGCAGTGAGGACAGGCTCAATGAAAAACTGTTTTTT.

V is TRBV7-3 and J is TRBJ1-1; the match to TRBD1 covers 9 bases. The CDR3 consists of 15 residues. Trimming removed 4 bases from V and 2 bases from J; junction bases left unmatched: 5. Germline V gives CDR1 SGHTA, CDR2 FQGTGA. The CDR3 reads CASSSMTGGNTEAFF. CDR3 nucleotides: TGTGCCAGCAGCTCAATGACAGGGGGAAACACTGAAGCTTTCTTT.

The J gene is TRBJ2-5, the V gene TRBV7-3, with D maybe TRBD2 (6 bases). V shed 1 base and J shed 2 bases, with 8 bases lying between them. The CDR3 totals 14 residues. Germline V CDR1 and CDR2: SGHTA, FQGTGA. CDR3 in DNA: TGTGCCAGCAGCTTAAACAGCGGGCAAGAGACCCAGTACTTC. Its protein product is CASSLNSGQETQYF.

In the case of this clone: The junction differs from germline at one of its ends, possibly a read error. This chain joins TRBV27 and TRBJ2-7, with 11 nucleotides matching TRBD1. This CDR3 comprises 13 residues. Germline CDR1 reads MNHEY; CDR2 reads SMNVEV (reference sequence). The CDR3, as DNA: TGTGCCAGCAGCCCCACCCCGGGACAGGGGGTTTCCTTC. It specifies CASSPTPGQGVSF.

V is TRBV14 and J is TRBJ2-1, with 7 bases that match TRBD2. The trim removed 0 bases at V and 0 bases at J, leaving 14 bases unmatched. Germline-derived CDR1 and CDR2 are SGHDN and FVKESK. This CDR3 spans 20 amino acids. The CDR3 is CASSQDAQMGRGSSYNEQFF. CDR3 nucleotide sequence: TGTGCCAGCAGCCAAGATGCCCAGATGGGGCGGGGGAGCTCCTACAATGAGCAGTTCTTC.

This clone was seen a single time. This chain joins TRBV19 and TRBJ2-1, with D tentatively TRBD1 or TRBD2 (5 bases each). The CDR3 is 15 amino acids. Germline loops: CDR1 LNHDA, CDR2 SQIVND (reference sequence). V was pared by 3 bases and J by 10 bases, with 19 bases between. The CDR3 sequence: CASSIWGRGGSEQFF. The CDR3 DNA is TGTGCCAGTAGTATTTGGGGACGAGGAGGTTCGGAGCAGTTCTTC.

The CDR3 nucleotides are TGTGCCAGCAGCTTGGACTTGAGGGGACCTATTGGCTACACCTTC. This gives the protein CASSLDLRGPIGYTF. V gene TRBV5-8 combines with J gene TRBJ1-2, with TRBD1 as a possible D gene (5 bases). The CDR3 covers 15 residues. Germline lookup yields CDR1 SGHTS and CDR2 YDEGEE. The V and J ends lost 0 bases and 7 bases respectively, with 16 bases between them. Based on the CDR3 plus reference TRBV5-8 and TRBJ1-2, the full variable domain is EAGVTQSPTHLIKTRGQQATLRCSPISGHTSVYWYQQALGLGLQFLLWYDEGEERNRGNFPPRFSGRQFPNYSSELNVNALELEDSALYLCASSLDLRGPIGYTFGSGTRLTVV.

The chain combines TRBV2 with TRBJ1-2, with TRBD1 matching over 7 bases. Germline V CDR1 and CDR2: SNHLY, FYNNEI. The CDR3 runs to 13 residues. V trimming: 6 bases; J trimming: 2 bases; junction bases outside the gene matches: 3. Here the CDR3 DNA reads TGTGCCAGCAGGGGGGACAGCAACTATGGCTACACCTTC. It yields the protein CASRGDSNYGYTF.

This chain joins TRBV7-9 and TRBJ2-6; tentative D call: TRBD1 (5 bases). Germline V gene data show CDR1 as SEHNR and CDR2 as FQNEAQ (reference sequence). The CDR3 loop spans 17 amino acids. Trimming shortened V by 6 bases and J by 4 bases, and 19 bases separated the two germline ends. The CDR3 bases are TGTGCCAGCAGAAGGGGATCTGAGGCTTTGGGGGCCAACGTCCTGACTTTC. It is translated as CASRRGSEALGANVLTF.

The V and J genes are TRBV30 and TRBJ1-2, with TRBD1 matching over 9 bases. Germline-derived CDR1 and CDR2 are GTSNPN and SVGIG (reference sequence). After removal of 1 base from V and 1 base from J, the junction contained 7 bases not matched to a gene. The CDR3 totals 16 residues. The DNA of the CDR3 is TGTGCCTGGAGTGGGGGATTGGGACAGGGTAACTATGGCTACACCTTC. It translates to CAWSGGLGQGNYGYTF.

This sequence joins TRBV12-3 or TRBV12-4 and TRBJ1-1; D gene uncertain. V was clipped by 5 bases and J by 4 bases, with 11 bases between them. The CDR3 runs 13 residues. The CDR3 coding sequence is TGTGCCAGCAGTAAGAAGGGAATCACTGAAGCTTTCTTT. Translation: CASSKKGITEAFF.

The chain couples TRBV3-1 (or the pseudogene TRBV3-2) to TRBJ1-2, with a weak D call TRBD1 (6 bases). Germline CDR1 LGHDT, CDR2 YNNKEL (reference sequence). V dropped 1 base and J dropped 5 bases, with 14 bases sitting between them. This CDR3 spans 15 amino acids. The chain's CDR3 is CASSQGVGGSYGYTF. The CDR3 DNA reads as TGTGCCAGCAGCCAAGGGGTGGGGGGCAGTTATGGCTACACCTTC.

This chain uses TRBV4-2 with TRBJ1-4; 8 nucleotides agree with TRBD1. The V gene's germline CDR1 is LGHNA and CDR2 YNFKEQ. This CDR3 is built from 18 residues. V gave up 3 bases and J gave up 0 bases; unmatched junction bases: 9. The CDR3 spells CASSQGTGGSATNEKLFF. CDR3 in DNA: TGTGCCAGCAGCCAGGGTACAGGGGGGAGTGCAACTAATGAAAAACTGTTTTTT.

This chain uses TRBV11-2 with TRBJ1-6, with a possible D match to TRBD1 (6 bases). The CDR3 is made up of 13 amino acids. In germline, CDR1 is SGHAT, CDR2 FQNNGV. Trimming took off 3 bases at V and 7 bases at J, with 7 bases between the two ends. DNA of the CDR3: TGTGCCAGCAGCTTTCAGGGGAATTCACCCCTCCACTTT. Amino acids: CASSFQGNSPLHF.

V is TRBV2 and J is TRBJ1-1; 7 bases line up with TRBD1. The V gene's germline CDR1 is SNHLY and CDR2 FYNNEI. Trimming took 6 bases from V and 10 from J; bases not matched to a gene: 8. The CDR3 extends over 12 amino acids. CDR3 sequence reads: CASSLRDRGAFF. CDR3 nucleotide sequence: TGTGCCAGCAGCCTAAGGGACAGAGGAGCTTTCTTT. The full variable domain, in which reference TRBV2 and TRBJ1-1 provide the parts outside the CDR3, is EPEVTQTPSHQVTQMGQEVILRCVPISNHLYFYWYRQILGQKVEFLVSFYNNEISEKSEIFDDQFSVERPDGSNFTLKIRSTKLEDSAMYFCASSLRDRGAFFGQGTRLTVV.

On this clone itself: It is likely a read error, because the conserved phenylalanine at the end of the CDR3 is missing. The DNA is left out, because the CDR3 cannot be placed on it with certainty; the CDR3 is given as TCRdb lists it. V usage is TRBV5-1 and J usage is TRBJ1-2; TRBD1 is the table's D call, not checked against the DNA. The germline CDR1 and CDR2 sequences are SGHRS and YFSETQ. The CDR3 is made up of 10 amino acids, end residues included. CDR3 loop: CATVRDRLPL.

The genes are TRBV9 and TRBJ1-1; D is undetermined. The V gene's germline CDR1 is SGDLS and CDR2 YYNGEE. V was pared by 4 bases and J by 3 bases, with 16 bases between. The CDR3 covers 15 residues. CDR3 nucleotides: TGTGCCAGCAGCCCCGACCCGGGAGTGGACACTGAAGCTTTCTTT. Its protein product is CASSPDPGVDTEAFF.

The J gene is TRBJ1-1, the V gene TRBV3-1 (or the pseudogene TRBV3-2); D is possibly TRBD1 (5 bases). Trimming pared 2 bases from V and 5 bases from J, leaving 12 bases between. CDR3 length: 14 residues. Germline V gene data show CDR1 as LGHDT and CDR2 as YNNKEL (reference sequence). CDR3 loop: CASSQTGGRTEAFF. DNA of the CDR3: TGTGCCAGCAGCCAAACGGGGGGACGGACTGAAGCTTTCTTT.

This rearrangement joins TRBV14 to TRBJ2-2, with TRBD1 matching over 7 bases. CDR1 is SGHDN, CDR2 FVKESK, per germline. Trimming cost V 4 bases and J 0 bases; bases outside gene matches: 2. CDR3 length: 15 amino acids. The CDR3 spells CASSLGQSNTGELFF. CDR3 nucleotides: TGTGCCAGCAGCCTGGGACAGTCGAACACCGGGGAGCTGTTTTTT.

This chain connects TRBV7-9 to TRBJ1-5, with D maybe TRBD1 (6 bases). Germline V gene sequence: CDR1 SEHNR, CDR2 FQNEAQ (reference sequence). The length of the CDR3 is 16 residues. Trimming shortened V by 4 bases and J by 7 bases, and 20 bases separated the two germline ends. In DNA form, the CDR3 reads TGTGCCAGCAGCTCATCGGGGGGGGCGAGCGGGCAGCCCCAGCATTTT. Its translation: CASSSSGGASGQPQHF.

The chain is built from TRBV6-4 and TRBJ2-2; D perhaps matches TRBD2 (6 bases). Trimming stripped 0 bases from V and 5 bases from J, with 10 bases between. From germline, CDR1 is MRHNA and CDR2 SNTAGT. The CDR3 is 15 amino acids. CDR3: CASSDSAGQTGELFF. As DNA, the CDR3 is TGTGCCAGCAGTGACTCTGCGGGGCAAACCGGGGAGCTGTTTTTT.

In the case of this clone: This CDR3 is also generated by other DNA sequences in the sample. V gene TRBV7-2 combines with J gene TRBJ2-7; 7 bases align to TRBD1. Germline CDR1 is SGHTA and CDR2 is FQGNSA. J gave up 0 bases and V 5 bases, and 4 bases lay outside the gene matches. The CDR3 sequence is 14 residues long. CDR3 sequence: CASSLGTASYEQYF. The CDR3 DNA reads TGTGCCAGCAGCCTAGGGACAGCCTCCTACGAGCAGTACTTC.

This clone was found once. The V call is TRBV12-3 or TRBV12-4, the J call TRBJ2-3; D remains ambiguous. With 3 bases removed from V and 1 base from J, the gap between germline ends came to 5 bases. This CDR3 has 13 residues. CDR3 amino acids: CASSLTRTDTQYF. The CDR3 coding sequence is TGTGCCAGCAGTTTGACCCGCACAGATACGCAGTATTTT.

The chain has TRBV4-2 and TRBJ2-5, with TRBD2 identical over 12 bases. V lost 5 bases to trimming and J lost 1 base; unmatched junction nucleotides: 5. There are 16 residues in the CDR3. Per the germline V gene, CDR1 is LGHNA and CDR2 is YNFKEQ. The CDR3 coding sequence is TGTGCCAGCAGCAAACTAGCGGGGGGTCCCCAAGAGACCCAGTACTTC. This encodes CASSKLAGGPQETQYF.

In this sample, this clone turned up once. V is TRBV27 and J is TRBJ1-5; no clear D. Between the trimmed V and J ends, which lost 3 bases and 0 bases, there was a span of 0 bases. CDR1 is MNHEY, CDR2 SMNVEV, per germline (reference sequence). This CDR3 region has 12 residues. The CDR3 protein is CASSFSNQPQHF. The DNA of the CDR3 is TGTGCCAGCAGTTTTAGCAATCAGCCCCAGCATTTT.